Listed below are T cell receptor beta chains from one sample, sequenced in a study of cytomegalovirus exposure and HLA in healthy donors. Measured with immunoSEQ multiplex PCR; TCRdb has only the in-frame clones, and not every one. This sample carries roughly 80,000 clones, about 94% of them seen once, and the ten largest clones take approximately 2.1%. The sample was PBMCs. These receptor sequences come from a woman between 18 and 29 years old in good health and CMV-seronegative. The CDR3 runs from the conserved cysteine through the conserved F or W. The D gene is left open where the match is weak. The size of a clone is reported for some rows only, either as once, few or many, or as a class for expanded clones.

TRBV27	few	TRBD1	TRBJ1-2	TGTGCCAGCAGTCTGACAGGGAATGGCTACACCTTC	CASSLTGNGYTF
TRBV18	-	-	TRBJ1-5	TGTGCCAGCTCACTACAGCAGGGGCTACAGCCCCAGCATTTT	CASSLQQGLQPQHF
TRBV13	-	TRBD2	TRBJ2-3	TGTGCCAGCAGCTTGGTTCTAGCGGGACCAGATACGCAGTATTTT	CASSLVLAGPDTQYF
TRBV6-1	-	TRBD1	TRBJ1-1	TGTGCCAGCGATCCGACAGGGAGCACTGAAGCTTTCTTT	CASDPTGSTEAFF
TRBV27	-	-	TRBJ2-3	TGTGCCAGCAGTTTATTTTCTACAGATACGCAGTATTTT	CASSLFSTDTQYF
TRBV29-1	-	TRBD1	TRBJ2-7	TGCAGCGTTGTGGGACAGGGAACCTACGAGCAGTACTTC	CSVVGQGTYEQYF
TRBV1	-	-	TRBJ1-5	TGCACCAGCAGCCAAGCAGGGGGCAATCAGCCCCAGCATTTT	CTSSQAGGNQPQHF
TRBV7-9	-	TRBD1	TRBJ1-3	TGTGCCAGCAGCTTACCGGGACAGACCTCTGGAAACACCATATATTTT	CASSLPGQTSGNTIYF
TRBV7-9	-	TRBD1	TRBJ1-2	TGTGCCAGCAGTCGACCCGGGACAGGGGTTGGCTACACCTTC	CASSRPGTGVGYTF
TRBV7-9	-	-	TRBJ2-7	TGTGCCAGCAGCTACCGGGACACCCCCTACGAGCAGTACTTC	CASSYRDTPYEQYF
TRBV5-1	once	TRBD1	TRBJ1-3	TGCGCCAGCAGCTTGACTTGGCAGGGGGCATCTGGAAACACCATATATTTT	CASSLTWQGASGNTIYF
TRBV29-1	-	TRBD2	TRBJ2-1	TGCAGCGTGTCTGGGGGAGGGCGCGCTGAGCAGTTCTTC	CSVSGGGRAEQFF
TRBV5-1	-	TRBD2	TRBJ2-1	TGCGCCAGCAGCTCCCAGGGACTAGCGGGTATCGATGAGCAGTTCTTC	CASSSQGLAGIDEQFF
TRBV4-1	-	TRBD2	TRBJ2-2	TGCGCCAGCAGCGGCGAGACTAGCGGTAACACCGGGGAGCTGTTTTTT	CASSGETSGNTGELFF
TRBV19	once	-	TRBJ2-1	TGTGCCAGTAGTATAGTAGGCAGGGTGGGTGAGCAGTTCTTC	CASSIVGRVGEQFF
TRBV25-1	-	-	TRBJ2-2	TGTGCCAGCAGTGAAATCGGGGGGCCGGCCACCGGGGAGCTGTTTTTT	CASSEIGGPATGELFF
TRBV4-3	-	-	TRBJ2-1	TGCGCCAGCAGCCAAGATGAGGCGGGCTCCTACAATGAGCAGTTCTTC	CASSQDEAGSYNEQFF
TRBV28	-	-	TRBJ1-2	TGTGCCAGCAGTTCAGGGAACTATGGCTACACCTTC	CASSSGNYGYTF
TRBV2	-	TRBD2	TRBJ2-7	TGTGCCAGCAGTGAACTAGCGGGCTCCTACGAGCAGTACTTC	CASSELAGSYEQYF
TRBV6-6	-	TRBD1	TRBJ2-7	TGTGCCAGCAGTCCTGACAGGGTCCGCGAGCAGTACTTC	CASSPDRVREQYF
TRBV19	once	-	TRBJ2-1	TGTGCCAGTAGTACACTTGGGGGGTACTCCTACAATGAGCAGTTCTTC	CASSTLGGYSYNEQFF
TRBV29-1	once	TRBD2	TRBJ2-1	TGCAGCGTTGGTACTAGCGGCCTCTACAATGAGCAGTTCTTC	CSVGTSGLYNEQFF
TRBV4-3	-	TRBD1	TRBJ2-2	TGCGCCAGCAGCCAAGTCCCCACAGGGGGTCGTAACGGGGAGCTGTTTTTT	CASSQVPTGGRNGELFF
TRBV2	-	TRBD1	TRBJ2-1	TGTGCCAGCAGTGTGACAGGGGGCTCCTACAATGAGCAGTTCTTC	CASSVTGGSYNEQFF
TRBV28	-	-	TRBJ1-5	TGTGCCAGCAGTTTGGGGCTTGATAAAGATCAGCCCCAGCATTTT	CASSLGLDKDQPQHF
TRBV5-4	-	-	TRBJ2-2	TGTGCCAGCAGCTCCCGGGTCCCCGGGGAGCTGTTTTTT	CASSSRVPGELFF
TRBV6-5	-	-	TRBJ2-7	TGTGCCAGCAGACCCCTGACAGGTACCTACGAGCAGTACTTC	CASRPLTGTYEQYF
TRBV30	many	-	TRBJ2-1	TGTGCCTGGAGTGTCCGGACTTCATACAATGAGCAGTTCTTC	CAWSVRTSYNEQFF
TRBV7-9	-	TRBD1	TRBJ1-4	TGTGCCAGCAGCTTAGGGTGGGACAGAACTAATGAAAAACTGTTTTTT	CASSLGWDRTNEKLFF
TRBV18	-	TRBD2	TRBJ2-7	TGTGCCAGCTCACCCCCCGGGACTAGCGCTACCTACGAGCAGTACTTC	CASSPPGTSATYEQYF
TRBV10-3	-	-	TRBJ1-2	TGTGCCATCAGTGGGGGAGCTAACTATGGCTACACCTTC	CAISGGANYGYTF
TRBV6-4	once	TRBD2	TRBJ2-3	TGTGCCAGCAGTGACTCCGGGGGGAAGGGCACAGATACGCAGTATTTT	CASSDSGGKGTDTQYF
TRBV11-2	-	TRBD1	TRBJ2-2	TGTGCCAGCAGCCTCGATACCGGGACAGGGGGTACCGGGGAGCTGTTTTTT	CASSLDTGTGGTGELFF
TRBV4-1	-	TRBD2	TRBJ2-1	TGCGCCAGCAGCCAAGGTAGACTAGCGGGGCACTCCTACAATGAGCAGTTCTTC	CASSQGRLAGHSYNEQFF
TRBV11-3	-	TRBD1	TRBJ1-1	TGTGCCAGCAGCTCAAGACAGGGTTACACTGAAGCTTTCTTT	CASSSRQGYTEAFF
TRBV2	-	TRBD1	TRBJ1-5	TGTGCTGTAGGCGGACAGGCGACTAGCAATCAGCCCCAGCATTTT	CAVGGQATSNQPQHF
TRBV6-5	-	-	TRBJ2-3	TGTGCCAGCCAGACTAGTTTCCCCACAGATACGCAGTATTTT	CASQTSFPTDTQYF
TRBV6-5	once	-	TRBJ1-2	TGTGCCAGCAGTTACGGGAGGCGGGCGGATGGCTACACCTTC	CASSYGRRADGYTF
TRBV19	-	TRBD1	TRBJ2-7	TGTGCCAGTAGTATGACAGGGTCGGGTGAGCAGTACTTC	CASSMTGSGEQYF
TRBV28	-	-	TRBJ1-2	TGTGCCAGCAGTTTACAGGCAGACTATGGCTACACCTTC	CASSLQADYGYTF
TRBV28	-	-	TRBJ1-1	TGTGCCAGCAGTTTAGTCCCCGGGAACACTGAAGCTTTCTTT	CASSLVPGNTEAFF
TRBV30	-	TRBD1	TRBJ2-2	TGTGCCTGGACCGATACCGGGACAGGGAACACCGGGGAGCTGTTTTTT	CAWTDTGTGNTGELFF
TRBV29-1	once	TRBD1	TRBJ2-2	TGCAGCGTTTTACCGGGACAGCCCACCGGGGAGCTGTTTTTT	CSVLPGQPTGELFF
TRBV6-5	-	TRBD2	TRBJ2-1	TGTGCCAGCAGTTCCGGGACTAGTAGCGACAATGAGCAGTTCTTC	CASSSGTSSDNEQFF
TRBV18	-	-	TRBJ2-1	TGTGCCAGCTCGTTTTCAGACAGGGCGGGAGAGCAGTTCTTC	CASSFSDRAGEQFF
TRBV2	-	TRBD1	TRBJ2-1	TGTGCCAGCAGCGCGGACAGGGGGCCTGGCAATGAGCAGTTCTTC	CASSADRGPGNEQFF
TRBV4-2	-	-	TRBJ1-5	TGTGCCAGCAGCCAGGGGGGTGGCACGGCCAATCAGCCCCAGCATTTT	CASSQGGGTANQPQHF
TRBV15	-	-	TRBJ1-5	TGTGCCACCAGCAGAGATTTGGTACAGACCATTAGCAATCAGCCCCAGCATTTT	CATSRDLVQTISNQPQHF
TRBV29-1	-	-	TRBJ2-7	TGCAGCGTTCAGGAATACTCCTACGAGCAGTACTTC	CSVQEYSYEQYF
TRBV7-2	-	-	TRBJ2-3	TGTGCCAGCAGCTTAGTCGGGGGGCCTTCCGATACGCAGTATTTT	CASSLVGGPSDTQYF
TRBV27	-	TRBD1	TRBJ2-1	TGTGCCAGCAGTCCCAGGGACAGGGGAGGGTCCTACAATGAGCAGTTCTTC	CASSPRDRGGSYNEQFF
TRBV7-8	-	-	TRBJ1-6	TGTGCCAGCAGCTTACTGGCAGGGGCCTTTTATAATTCACCCCTCCACTTT	CASSLLAGAFYNSPLHF